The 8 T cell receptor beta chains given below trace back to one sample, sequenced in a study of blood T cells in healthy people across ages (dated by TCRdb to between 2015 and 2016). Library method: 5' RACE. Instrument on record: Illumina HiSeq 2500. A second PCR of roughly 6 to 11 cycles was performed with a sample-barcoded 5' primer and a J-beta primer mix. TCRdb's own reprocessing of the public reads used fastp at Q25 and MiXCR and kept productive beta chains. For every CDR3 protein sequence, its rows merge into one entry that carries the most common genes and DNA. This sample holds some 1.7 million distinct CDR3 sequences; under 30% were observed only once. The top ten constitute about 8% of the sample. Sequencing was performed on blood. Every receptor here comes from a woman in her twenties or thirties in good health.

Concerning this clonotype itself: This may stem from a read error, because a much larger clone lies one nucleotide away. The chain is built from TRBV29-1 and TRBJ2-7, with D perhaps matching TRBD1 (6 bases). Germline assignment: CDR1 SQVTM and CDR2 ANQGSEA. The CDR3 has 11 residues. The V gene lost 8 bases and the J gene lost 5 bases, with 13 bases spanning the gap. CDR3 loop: CSTNGGHEQYV. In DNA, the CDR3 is TGCAGCACTAATGGGGGCCACGAGCAGTACGTC.

The CDR3 sequence is CASSMLGLGLAANEQFF. DNA for the CDR3: TGTGCCAGCAGCATGCTAGGTTTGGGACTAGCGGCAAATGAGCAGTTCTTC. The chain combines TRBV21-1 with TRBJ2-1; TRBD2, the table's D call, was not compared with the DNA. TRBV21-1 corresponds to a pseudogene. This CDR3 spans 17 amino acids.

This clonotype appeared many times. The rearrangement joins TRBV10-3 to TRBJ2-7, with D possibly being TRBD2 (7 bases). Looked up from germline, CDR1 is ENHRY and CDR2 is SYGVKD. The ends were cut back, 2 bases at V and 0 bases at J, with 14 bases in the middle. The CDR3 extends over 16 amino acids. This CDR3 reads CAISERGRGNSYEQYF. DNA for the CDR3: TGTGCCATCAGTGAGCGGGGGCGGGGGAACTCCTACGAGCAGTACTTC.

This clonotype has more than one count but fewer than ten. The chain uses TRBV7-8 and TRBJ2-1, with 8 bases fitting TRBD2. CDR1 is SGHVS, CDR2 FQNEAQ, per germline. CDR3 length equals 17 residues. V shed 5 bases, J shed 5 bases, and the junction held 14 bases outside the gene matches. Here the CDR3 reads CASSQPRAGEGHNEQFF. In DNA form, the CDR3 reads TGTGCCAGCAGCCAACCTCGAGCGGGAGAGGGCCACAATGAGCAGTTCTTC.

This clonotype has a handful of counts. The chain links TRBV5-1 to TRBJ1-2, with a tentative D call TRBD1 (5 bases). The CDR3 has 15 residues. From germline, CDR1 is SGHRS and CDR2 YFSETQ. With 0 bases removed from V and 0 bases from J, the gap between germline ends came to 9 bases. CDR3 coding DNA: TGCGCCAGCAGCTTGGCCACGACAGCTAACTATGGCTACACCTTC. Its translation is CASSLATTANYGYTF.

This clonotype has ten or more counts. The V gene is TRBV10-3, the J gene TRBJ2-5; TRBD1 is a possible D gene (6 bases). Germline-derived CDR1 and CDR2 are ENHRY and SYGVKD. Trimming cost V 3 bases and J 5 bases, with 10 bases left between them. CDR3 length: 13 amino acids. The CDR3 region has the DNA TGTGCCATCAGTGAACTTCAGGGGGAGACCCAGTACTTC. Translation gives CAISELQGETQYF.

CDR3 protein: CASRVAGARGNEQFF. The DNA for the CDR3 is TGTGCCAGCAGGGTCGCAGGGGCGCGGGGCAATGAGCAGTTCTTC. The chain combines TRBV12-3 or TRBV12-4 with TRBJ2-1, with D perhaps being TRBD1 or TRBD2 (6 bases each). With 6 bases removed from V and 6 bases from J, the gap between germline ends came to 18 bases. The CDR3 totals 15 residues.

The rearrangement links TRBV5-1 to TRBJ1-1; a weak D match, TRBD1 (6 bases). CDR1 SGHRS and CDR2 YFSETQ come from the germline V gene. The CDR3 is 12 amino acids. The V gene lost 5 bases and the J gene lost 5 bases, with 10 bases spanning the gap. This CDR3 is CASSIGGTEAFF. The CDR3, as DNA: TGCGCCAGCAGTATAGGGGGAACTGAAGCTTTCTTT.